This T cell receptor beta chain was obtained from a study of patients and donors after allogeneic stem cell transplantation. Only a few counts were recorded for this clonotype. TCRdb re-derived calls from the RT-PCR reads in MiXCR, one entry per CDR3 protein. The profile shows about 200,000 distinct CDR3 sequences, more than 35% of them singletons. This CDR3 region has 13 residues. Trimming pared 8 bases from V and 4 bases from J, leaving 14 bases between. In germline, CDR1 is ENHRY, CDR2 SYGVKD. The sample comprised blood, either unsorted or a sorted T cell fraction (not recorded which). The J gene is TRBJ1-1, the V gene TRBV10-3, with D hard to call. This clonotype was obtained from a human donor who was either an allogeneic HSCT recipient or a stem cell or donor lymphocyte infusion donor (not recorded which). It is not recorded whose cells these are; they may come from a transplant donor. CDR3 sequence reads: CAIRLESGTEAFF. The CDR3, as DNA: TGTGCCATCCGTTTGGAGAGTGGCACTGAAGCTTTCTTT.